The 16 T cell receptor beta chains below all came from one sample that was sequenced in a study of blood T cell repertoires in COVID-19. Sequenced by immunoSEQ multiplex PCR; TCRdb stores in-frame clones only, minus some. The sample lists 15,000 to 20,000 clones; 65% to 90% were seen once. Sequencing was done on a sample of peripheral blood. The source is a man at least 80 years old with acute or convalescent COVID-19.

The rearrangement uses TRBV7-2 and TRBJ1-2; D might be TRBD1 (6 bases). Germline loops: CDR1 SGHTA, CDR2 FQGNSA. The CDR3 runs 14 residues. Trimming left V 2 bases short and J 1 base short, with 8 bases between. CDR3 sequence: CASSLWDNNYGYTF. As DNA, the CDR3 is TGTGCCAGCAGCTTATGGGACAATAACTATGGCTACACCTTC.

V gene TRBV5-4 combines with J gene TRBJ2-5; TRBD1 aligns across 11 bases. The CDR3 is 16 residues long. The ends lost 5 bases at V and 1 base at J; junction bases unmatched: 7. Germline assignment: CDR1 SGHNT and CDR2 YYREEE (reference sequence). The CDR3 spells CASSWTGGRVQETQYF. As DNA, the CDR3 is TGTGCCAGCAGTTGGACAGGGGGCCGTGTCCAAGAGACCCAGTACTTC.

This clone occurred a few times. The chain has TRBV19 and TRBJ1-2, with a weak D call TRBD1 (5 bases). Germline CDR1 LNHDA, CDR2 SQIVND (reference sequence). The CDR3 loop spans 16 amino acids. V lost 4 bases to trimming and J lost 4 bases, with 19 bases between them. CDR3 sequence: CASSTGGLEILYGYTF. Written as DNA, the CDR3 is TGTGCCAGTAGTACCGGGGGACTGGAGATCCTCTATGGCTACACCTTC.

The DNA for the CDR3 is TGCGCCAGCAGCCAAGTTACAGGCCCGTCTTCACCCCTCCACTTT. Translated, it gives CASSQVTGPSSPLHF. The chain carries TRBV4-3 and TRBJ1-6; TRBD1 is a possible D gene (5 bases). V gave up 1 base and J gave up 9 bases, with 13 bases separating them. Germline CDR1 is LGHNA and CDR2 is YSLEER. This CDR3 spans 15 amino acids.

The chain joins TRBV18 to TRBJ2-3; 12 nucleotides align to TRBD2. V lost 4 bases, J lost 2 bases, and 7 bases stayed unmatched. The CDR3 consists of 17 residues. Germline CDR1 KGHSH, CDR2 LQKENI. The CDR3 loop is CASSRRLAGDTTDTQYF. The CDR3 nucleotides are TGTGCCAGCTCACGACGACTAGCGGGGGACACCACAGATACGCAGTATTTT.

This chain links TRBV3-1 (or the pseudogene TRBV3-2) with TRBJ2-5, with D possibly TRBD2 on 7 matching bases. The germline V gene encodes CDR1 LGHDT and CDR2 YNNKEL (reference sequence). Trimming took off 3 bases at V and 2 bases at J, with 16 bases between the two ends. This CDR3 is built from 16 residues. The CDR3 region is CASSQLGGRGQETQYF. CDR3 bases: TGTGCCAGCAGCCAGCTGGGGGGGCGGGGACAAGAGACCCAGTACTTC.

V gene TRBV27 combines with J gene TRBJ1-1; D remains unclear. This CDR3 has 15 amino acids. In germline, CDR1 is MNHEY, CDR2 SMNVEV (reference sequence). The ends were cut back, 0 bases at V and 3 bases at J, with 11 bases in the middle. CDR3 region: CASSLSGPWDTEAFF. CDR3 nucleotide sequence: TGTGCCAGCAGTTTATCGGGCCCGTGGGACACTGAAGCTTTCTTT.

In this sample, this clone turned up once. The chain employs TRBV3-1 (or the pseudogene TRBV3-2) and TRBJ2-7; D gene uncertain. V was cut by 1 base and J by 6 bases, with 13 bases left in between. This CDR3 is 14 amino acids long. The germline V gene has CDR1 LGHDT and CDR2 YNNKEL (reference sequence). The CDR3 region is CASSQVLATGEQYF. DNA of the CDR3: TGTGCCAGCAGCCAAGTACTGGCCACGGGCGAGCAGTACTTC.

V usage is TRBV28 and J usage is TRBJ1-2; TRBD1 is a possible D gene (6 bases). Between the trimmed V and J ends, which lost 3 bases and 4 bases, there was a span of 15 bases. CDR3 length: 15 amino acids. Germline loops: CDR1 MDHEN, CDR2 SYDVKM. CDR3 amino acids: CASSFQQGSLYGYTF. The CDR3 nucleotides are TGTGCCAGCAGTTTTCAACAGGGCAGTCTCTATGGCTACACCTTC.

This clone has just a few counts. V is TRBV6-2 or TRBV6-3 and J is TRBJ2-1; TRBD2 agrees at 9 bases. Germline assignment: CDR1 MNHEY and CDR2 SVGEGT. The CDR3 has 17 residues. Trimming took 7 bases from V and 2 from J; bases not matched to a gene: 12. CDR3 nucleotides: TGTGCCAGCACCCCCTCGGGTGCGGGGGGGCCCTACAATGAGCAGTTCTTC. As protein: CASTPSGAGGPYNEQFF.

The rearrangement joins TRBV5-6 to TRBJ1-2, with TRBD1 identical over 8 bases. The V and J ends lost 4 bases and 5 bases, in that order; junction bases with no gene match: 7. The CDR3 length is 14 residues. Germline assignment: CDR1 SGHDT and CDR2 YYEEEE. In nucleotides, the CDR3 is TGTGCCAGCAGCCCTCCAGGGGGCGGGTATGGCTACACCTTC. Protein sequence: CASSPPGGGYGYTF.

The rearrangement links TRBV12-3 or TRBV12-4 to TRBJ2-7; maybe TRBD2 (6 bases). The ends were cut back, 2 bases at V and 5 bases at J, with 10 bases in the middle. The CDR3 is 13 amino acids. Here the CDR3 DNA reads TGTGCCAGCAGTTTAAGGACTATTCACGAGCAGTACTTC. Its translation is CASSLRTIHEQYF.

V usage is TRBV30 and J usage is TRBJ1-2; 9 bases agree with TRBD1. The CDR3 is made up of 16 amino acids. Germline V gene data show CDR1 as GTSNPN and CDR2 as SVGIG (reference sequence). V gave up 3 bases and J gave up 7 bases; unmatched junction bases: 15. The DNA of the CDR3 is TGTGCCTGGAGGGTATTTTACAGGGGGCGCAAGGGTGGCTACACCTTC. Encoded protein: CAWRVFYRGRKGGYTF. Based on the CDR3 plus reference TRBV30 and TRBJ1-2, the full variable domain is SQTIHQWPATLVQPVGSPLSLECTVEGTSNPNLYWYRQAAGRGLQLLFYSVGIGQISSEVPQNLSASRPQDRQFILSSKKLLLSDSGFYLCAWRVFYRGRKGGYTFGSGTRLTVV.

The chain carries TRBV11-2 and TRBJ1-6; D is perhaps TRBD1 (5 bases). Trimming cost V 7 bases and J 4 bases, with 11 bases left between them. This CDR3 is built from 14 residues. CDR1 and CDR2 (germline): SGHAT, FQNNGV. The CDR3 coding sequence is TGTGCCAGCATCCCCGACAGATATAATTCACCCCTCCACTTT. Encoded protein: CASIPDRYNSPLHF.

CDR3 in DNA: TGTGCCAGCAGCGCGGACAGGGGAGACGAGACCCAGTACTTC. This codes for CASSADRGDETQYF. V usage is TRBV11-2 and J usage is TRBJ2-5; 9 bases are shared with TRBD1. V was clipped by 5 bases and J by 5 bases; unmatched bases: 6. Germline assignment: CDR1 SGHAT and CDR2 FQNNGV. This CDR3 spans 14 amino acids.

The gene calls are TRBV28 and TRBJ1-3, with D uncertain. Germline CDR1 and CDR2: MDHEN and SYDVKM. Trimming stripped 3 bases from V and 2 bases from J, with 8 bases between. CDR3 length equals 14 residues. CDR3 protein: CASSLESAGNTIYF. CDR3 nucleotide sequence: TGTGCCAGCAGTTTGGAGTCCGCTGGAAACACCATATATTTT. Using reference TRBV28 and TRBJ1-3 for the parts outside the CDR3, the full variable domain is DVKVTQSSRYLVKRTGEKVFLECVQDMDHENMFWYRQDPGLGLRLIYFSYDVKMKEKGDIPEGYSVSREKKERFSLILESASTNQTSMYLCASSLESAGNTIYFGEGSWLTVV.